The clone carrying this TCR beta chain has more than one count but fewer than ten. Its antigen is unidentified. The entry originates in a study of T-cell reconstitution after alpha-beta-depleted transplantation in children. Broader study findings: One year after transplant, T-cell counts and diversity came mostly from newly produced T cells.

Germline V gene data show CDR1 as SQVTM and CDR2 as ANQGSEA. The V and J ends lost 5 bases and 2 bases, in that order; junction bases with no gene match: 7. The length of the CDR3 is 16 residues. It was with unique molecular identifiers that the TCRbeta library was prepared. TCRdb redid the calling of the PCR reads with MiXCR, one entry per CDR3 protein. The sample has fewer than 550,000 distinct CDR3 sequences; over 9.5% are singletons. This receptor was identified in a child aged 2 to 10 with inherited bone marrow failure, due to receive a stem cell transplant. The chain employs TRBV29-1 and TRBJ2-2; 11 nucleotides agree with TRBD1. The specimen was PBMCs, collected before TCRalphabeta/CD19-depleted stem cell transplant. The CDR3 DNA reads TGCAGCGTTCAGGACAGGGGGCCAATTAACACCGGGGAGCTGTTTTTT. It specifies CSVQDRGPINTGELFF.